These T cell receptor beta chains were read from a single sample in a study of blood T cell repertoires in COVID-19. The data were produced by immunoSEQ multiplex PCR, yet TCRdb's version contains in-frame clones alone and is incomplete. Among roughly 250,000 clones listed, about 85% were seen once. Source material: peripheral blood. The receptors stem from a woman aged 55-69 years with active or convalescent COVID-19. The CDR3 runs from the conserved cysteine through the conserved F or W. A D gene is named only where the DNA matches it firmly. Only some rows state a clone size, as once, few, many or a class for expanded clones.

clone_size	d_call	v_call	j_call	cdr3_aa	cdr3_nt
NA	NA	TRBV6-5	TRBJ1-2	CASSYSSRTRFYGYTF	TGTGCCAGCAGTTACTCTTCCCGGACAAGGTTCTATGGCTACACCTTC
once	TRBD1	TRBV10-3	TRBJ1-5	CATSGTGTYSNQPQHF	TGTGCCACCTCCGGGACAGGGACTTATAGCAATCAGCCCCAGCATTTT
NA	NA	TRBV27	TRBJ1-1	CASSPLTGWTEAFF	TGTGCCAGCAGTCCTCTCACAGGGTGGACTGAAGCTTTCTTT
NA	NA	TRBV3-1/TRBV3-2	TRBJ2-7	CASSPAVLPYEQYF	TGTGCCAGCAGCCCAGCGGTGCTACCCTACGAGCAGTACTTC
NA	NA	TRBV7-7	TRBJ1-3	CASSLGAGNTIYF	TGTGCTAGCAGCTTAGGAGCGGGAAACACCATATATTTT
NA	NA	TRBV4-1	TRBJ1-1	CASSQDRLAGTEAFF	TGCGCCAGCAGCCAAGATAGACTGGCGGGCACTGAAGCTTTCTTT
NA	NA	TRBV11-3	TRBJ2-2	CASSLDSGVNTGELFF	TGTGCCAGCAGCTTAGACTCGGGGGTCAACACCGGGGAGCTGTTTTTT
NA	TRBD2	TRBV6-4	TRBJ2-2	CASSPRTSGGNTGELFF	TGTGCCAGCAGCCCTAGGACTAGCGGGGGGAACACCGGGGAGCTGTTTTTT
NA	TRBD2	TRBV2	TRBJ2-3	CASSRRSGTSTDTQYF	TGTGCCAGCAGCCGGAGGAGCGGGACGAGCACAGATACGCAGTATTTT
few	TRBD2	TRBV6-5	TRBJ2-7	CASRMGLASYEQYF	TGTGCCAGCAGGATGGGACTAGCTTCCTACGAGCAGTACTTC
NA	NA	TRBV15	TRBJ2-3	CATSRDASPTFTDTQYF	TGTGCCACCAGCAGAGATGCGAGCCCAACTTTCACAGATACGCAGTATTTT
NA	NA	TRBV5-6	TRBJ1-2	CASSPLRGGKANYGYTF	TGTGCCAGCAGCCCATTGAGGGGGGGAAAAGCTAACTATGGCTACACCTTC
NA	NA	TRBV14	TRBJ2-1	CASSTGLRSNEQFF	TGTGCCAGCAGTACAGGGTTGCGAAGTAATGAGCAGTTCTTC
NA	NA	TRBV19	TRBJ1-5	CASTDGRGYSNQPQHF	TGTGCCAGTACCGACGGAAGAGGCTATAGCAATCAGCCCCAGCATTTT
NA	TRBD2	TRBV7-2	TRBJ2-3	CASSLGGIAGDTQYF	TGTGCCAGCAGCTTAGGAGGCATAGCGGGAGATACGCAGTATTTT
NA	NA	TRBV9	TRBJ2-5	CASSVEGGGHRETQYF	TGTGCCAGCAGCGTAGAAGGGGGGGGCCACCGGGAGACCCAGTACTTC
NA	NA	TRBV4-1	TRBJ1-4	CASSPVGAGEKLFF	TGCGCCAGCAGCCCGGTGGGGGCAGGTGAAAAACTGTTTTTT
NA	TRBD2	TRBV6-1	TRBJ2-5	CASSEGTSVAQETQYF	TGTGCCAGCAGTGAAGGGACTAGCGTCGCCCAAGAGACCCAGTACTTC
NA	TRBD1	TRBV18	TRBJ1-5	CASSRDRVGNQPQHF	TGTGCCAGCTCACGCGACAGGGTTGGCAATCAGCCCCAGCATTTT
NA	NA	TRBV6-1	TRBJ1-1	CASSESVWGGNEAFF	TGTGCCAGCAGTGAATCTGTATGGGGGGGTAATGAAGCTTTCTTT
NA	NA	TRBV2	TRBJ1-2	CASSEGQGKLYGYTF	TGTGCCAGCAGTGAAGGGCAGGGTAAACTCTATGGCTACACCTTC